The 29 T cell receptor beta chains given below trace back to one sample, sequenced in a study of shared clonotypes between healthy human individuals. TCRdb's copy holds only in-frame clones and misses some; the assay was immunoSEQ multiplex PCR. The table shows about 1 million clones, with approximately 72% occurring only once. Sequenced input: memory CD4+ T cells sorted from blood. Subset defined: CD45RA-negative fraction. The receptors here all came from a man younger than 35 in good health.

This clone was recorded a few times. The J gene is TRBJ1-5, the V gene TRBV6-6, with D possibly TRBD1 on 6 matching bases. The V and J ends lost 7 bases and 9 bases respectively, with 13 bases between them. Germline V gene lookup returns CDR1 MNHNY and CDR2 SVGAGI (reference sequence). The CDR3 consists of 12 residues. CDR3 DNA: TGTGCCAGCACCAGGGGTATGTTGCCCCAGCATTTT. Amino acid sequence: CASTRGMLPQHF.

This chain uses TRBV18 with TRBJ2-5; D remains unclear. The length of the CDR3 is 13 residues. CDR1 KGHSH and CDR2 LQKENI come from the germline V gene. V dropped 4 bases and J dropped 3 bases, with 9 bases sitting between them. The CDR3 reads CASSRGSEETQYF. CDR3 nucleotide sequence: TGTGCCAGCTCACGAGGATCGGAAGAGACCCAGTACTTC. Together with reference TRBV18 and TRBJ2-5, the CDR3 gives the full variable domain: NAGVMQNPRHLVRRRGQEARLRCSPMKGHSHVYWYRQLPEEGLKFMVYLQKENIIDESGMPKERFSAEFPKEGPSILRIQQVVRGDSAAYFCASSRGSEETQYFGPGTRLLVL.

V and J are TRBV28 and TRBJ2-7, with a possible D match to TRBD2 (5 bases). Germline-derived CDR1 and CDR2 are MDHEN and SYDVKM. The CDR3 has 12 residues. The V and J ends lost 7 bases and 7 bases respectively, with 14 bases between them. The CDR3 is CASISKQREQYF. The CDR3 coding sequence is TGTGCCAGCATCTCTAAACAGCGGGAGCAGTACTTC.

This clone was seen a handful of times. The V and J genes are TRBV6-1 and TRBJ1-5, with unresolved D. V was shortened by 1 base and J by 7 bases, with 8 bases between the two germline ends. Germline assignment: CDR1 MNHNS and CDR2 SASEGT. The CDR3 runs 13 residues. The CDR3: CASSEVNRQPQHF. The CDR3 DNA is TGTGCCAGCAGTGAAGTCAATAGGCAGCCCCAGCATTTT.

The genes are TRBV19 and TRBJ2-3, with TRBD1 identical over 7 bases. The V segment lost 3 bases and the J segment 5 bases; nucleotides outside the gene matches: 2. The V gene's germline CDR1 is LNHDA and CDR2 SQIVND (reference sequence). CDR3 length: 13 amino acids. The CDR3 loop is CASSIRQGDTQYF. As DNA, the CDR3 is TGTGCCAGTAGTATCAGACAGGGAGATACGCAGTATTTT.

The chain is built from TRBV30 and TRBJ2-5, with 12 bases that match TRBD2. The V gene end was trimmed by 5 bases and the J gene end by 6 bases; junction bases not matched to a gene: 7. Germline V gene sequence: CDR1 GTSNPN, CDR2 SVGIG (reference sequence). The CDR3 runs to 14 residues. The CDR3 DNA follows: TGTGCCTGGGCGCCTGGACTAGCGGGGAAGACCCAGTACTTC. This translates into CAWAPGLAGKTQYF.

V and J are TRBV5-1 and TRBJ2-2, with D maybe TRBD1 (6 bases). V lost 2 bases and J 0 bases, leaving 8 bases between the germline ends. Looked up from germline, CDR1 is SGHRS and CDR2 is YFSETQ. The CDR3 covers 15 residues. The CDR3 here is CASSFGQTNTGELFF. The DNA of the CDR3 is TGCGCCAGCAGCTTCGGACAGACGAACACCGGGGAGCTGTTTTTT.

The rearrangement uses TRBV25-1 and TRBJ1-5; D not resolved. V was clipped by 1 base and J by 7 bases, with 11 bases between them. The CDR3 runs 14 residues. Germline V CDR1 and CDR2: MGHDK, SYGVNS. The CDR3 DNA is TGTGCCAGCAGTGAATTGGGGAGGGAACAGCCCCAGCATTTT. It specifies CASSELGREQPQHF.

The chain recombines TRBV30 with TRBJ1-2; maybe TRBD1 (5 bases). Per germline, CDR1 GTSNPN and CDR2 SVGIG (reference sequence). V lost 8 bases to trimming and J lost 5 bases, with 15 bases between them. This CDR3 region has 12 residues. The CDR3 loop is CAARVGWYGYTF. In DNA form, the CDR3 reads TGTGCCGCCAGGGTGGGGTGGTATGGCTACACCTTC.

The chain links TRBV28 to TRBJ1-1, with D possibly TRBD1 on 5 matching bases. The CDR3 contains 14 residues. CDR1 and CDR2 from the germline V gene are MDHEN and SYDVKM. V shed 5 bases and J shed 7 bases, with 17 bases lying between them. The CDR3 here is CASSPVPGRVEAFF. The CDR3 nucleotides read TGTGCCAGCAGTCCGGTCCCGGGACGGGTTGAAGCTTTCTTT.

This clone occurred once. This sequence joins TRBV7-2 and TRBJ2-2; 7 bases align to TRBD1. Germline V gene data show CDR1 as SGHTA and CDR2 as FQGNSA. The CDR3 covers 15 residues. V gave up 4 bases and J gave up 4 bases; unmatched junction bases: 6. The CDR3 DNA reads TGTGCCAGCAGCTCCGACAGGGCTAGCACCGGGGAGCTGTTTTTT. It is translated as CASSSDRASTGELFF.

The CDR3 bases are TGCGCCAGCAGCTCGGGCCCGGGACAGGGGCTTCTAACCGGGGAGCTGTTTTTT. This sequence encodes CASSSGPGQGLLTGELFF. The V gene is TRBV4-1, the J gene TRBJ2-2; TRBD1 matches 10 bases. With V trimmed by 5 bases and J by 5 bases, 14 bases remained unmatched. Germline V gives CDR1 MGHRA, CDR2 YSYEKL. The CDR3 is made up of 18 amino acids.

This clone appeared a few times. V is TRBV20-1 and J is TRBJ1-1, with TRBD1 matching 7 bases. The CDR3 totals 11 residues. Germline V gene sequence: CDR1 DFQATT, CDR2 SNEGSKA (reference sequence). V trimming: 6 bases; J trimming: 10 bases; junction bases outside the gene matches: 8. DNA for the CDR3: TGCAGTGCGGTGCAGGGGGAGCGAGCTTTCTTT. Translating gives CSAVQGERAFF.

This clone was found a few times. J is TRBJ1-4 and V is TRBV28; D might be TRBD1 (6 bases). Germline CDR1 is MDHEN and CDR2 is SYDVKM. The CDR3 consists of 12 residues. V was clipped by 5 bases and J by 8 bases, with 9 bases between them. DNA of the CDR3: TGTGCCAGCAGTACAGGGTACGAAAAACTGTTTTTT. Residues: CASSTGYEKLFF.

In its sample, this clone was seen a few times. The chain employs TRBV10-3 and TRBJ1-1; D unclear. The germline V gene encodes CDR1 ENHRY and CDR2 SYGVKD. Trimming removed 3 bases at V and 7 bases at J, with 9 bases between. This CDR3 region has 12 residues. This chain's CDR3 is CAISDRGFEAFF. CDR3 in DNA: TGTGCCATCAGTGATCGAGGTTTTGAAGCTTTCTTT.

The V gene is TRBV7-2, the J gene TRBJ2-3, with TRBD1 identical over 9 bases. This CDR3 is built from 19 residues. V was clipped by 2 bases and J by 0 bases; unmatched bases: 12. In germline, CDR1 is SGHTA, CDR2 FQGNSA. The CDR3 region has the DNA TGTGCCAGCAGCTTATTGCCCGCAGTACAGGGGGCTAGCACAGATACGCAGTATTTT. As protein: CASSLLPAVQGASTDTQYF.

The chain carries TRBV28 and TRBJ1-5; D gene unclear. Germline CDR1 MDHEN, CDR2 SYDVKM. Trimming stripped 6 bases from V and 9 bases from J, with 15 bases between. The CDR3 sequence is 13 residues long. The CDR3 DNA reads TGTGCCAGCAGCTATCATATGGGTGGGCCCCAGCATTTT. It specifies CASSYHMGGPQHF.

This clone was found once. The chain combines TRBV10-3 with TRBJ1-4; possibly TRBD1 for D (5 bases). This CDR3 contains 14 residues. CDR1 and CDR2 from the germline V gene are ENHRY and SYGVKD. Trimming pared 4 bases from V and 7 bases from J, leaving 13 bases between. This CDR3 is CAISAGREGEKLFF. CDR3 nucleotides: TGTGCCATCAGTGCGGGCAGGGAGGGTGAAAAACTGTTTTTT.

This clone was seen a single time. This sequence joins TRBV27 and TRBJ2-7, with 8 bases identical to TRBD1. With V trimmed by 2 bases and J by 3 bases, 6 bases remained unmatched. In germline, CDR1 is MNHEY, CDR2 SMNVEV (reference sequence). CDR3 length: 15 residues. The CDR3 region is CASSLAGGADYEQYF. The CDR3 DNA sequence: TGTGCCAGCAGTTTAGCAGGGGGCGCTGACTACGAGCAGTACTTC.

The V gene is TRBV6-5, the J gene TRBJ1-2; D not certain. Germline CDR1 MNHEY, CDR2 SVGAGI. Trimming shortened V by 6 bases and J by 8 bases, and 22 bases separated the two germline ends. The CDR3 runs 15 residues. The CDR3 sequence is CASREPSGSLTGYTF. CDR3 nucleotides: TGTGCCAGCAGGGAACCTTCGGGGAGCCTCACCGGCTACACCTTC.

V gene TRBV27 combines with J gene TRBJ1-6; weak D call: TRBD1 (6 bases). The CDR3 spans 16 residues. The germline gives CDR1 MNHEY, CDR2 SMNVEV (reference sequence). V gave up 4 bases and J gave up 0 bases, with 10 bases separating them. Here the CDR3 reads CASSWGPSSYNSPLHF. The DNA of the CDR3 is TGTGCCAGCAGTTGGGGGCCTAGCTCCTATAATTCACCCCTCCACTTT.

The rearrangement joins TRBV11-2 to TRBJ2-2, with D unclear. The V end was cut by 2 bases, the J end by 9 bases, with 4 bases between. Per the germline V gene, CDR1 is SGHAT and CDR2 is FQNNGV. The CDR3 has 11 residues. This CDR3 is CASSLSRELFF. DNA for the CDR3: TGTGCCAGCAGCTTAAGTCGGGAGCTGTTTTTT.

The CDR3 nucleotides read TGTGCCAGCATCCAGGGGGGATCTTCTTTTAGTGAAAAACTGTTTTTT. Protein: CASIQGGSSFSEKLFF. This chain links TRBV5-8 with TRBJ1-4; 7 bases are a match to TRBD1. Germline CDR1 and CDR2: SGHTS and YDEGEE. The CDR3 is 16 residues long. Trimming at V came to 6 bases and at J to 7 bases, leaving 15 bases not matched to a gene.

The CDR3 spells CASSVPGQGFGDNEQFF. CDR3 bases: TGTGCCAGCAGCGTACCGGGACAGGGTTTCGGGGACAATGAGCAGTTCTTC. V gene TRBV11-2 combines with J gene TRBJ2-1; 9 nucleotides agree with TRBD1. V shed 5 bases and J 5 bases; nucleotides not matched to a gene: 13. The germline V gene has CDR1 SGHAT and CDR2 FQNNGV. There are 17 residues in the CDR3.

The V call is TRBV7-2, the J call TRBJ2-7, with a possible D match to TRBD2 (5 bases). The germline CDR1 and CDR2 sequences are SGHTA and FQGNSA. The CDR3 contains 15 residues. V was pared by 7 bases and J by 1 base, with 17 bases between. CDR3 nucleotide sequence: TGTGCCAGCACTCATGGAGCGGTTACTTCCTACGAGCAGTACTTC. Its translation is CASTHGAVTSYEQYF.

Concerning this clone: The germline gene is not matched at one end of the junction; a read error may be the cause. The chain is built from TRBV7-7 and TRBJ2-7, with TRBD1 as a possible D gene (6 bases). CDR1 is SSHAT, CDR2 FNYEAQ, per germline (reference sequence). The CDR3 is 13 amino acids. The CDR3 nucleotides read TGTGCTAGCAGCTCAGACAGGAGGAGCGAGCAGTACTTC. Translated: CASSSDRRSEQYF.

The V call is TRBV25-1, the J call TRBJ1-2; 8 bases are shared with TRBD1. This CDR3 is 14 amino acids long. The V and J ends lost 5 bases and 5 bases, in that order; junction bases with no gene match: 7. CDR1 MGHDK and CDR2 SYGVNS come from the germline V gene. The CDR3 sequence: CASSPAGGPYGYTF. DNA for the CDR3: TGTGCCAGCAGTCCCGCAGGGGGCCCTTATGGCTACACCTTC.

The gene calls are TRBV6-1 and TRBJ2-3; D is unclear. The V end lost 6 bases, the J end lost 6 bases, and 13 bases lay between the germline ends. The CDR3 is made up of 13 amino acids. The germline V gene encodes CDR1 MNHNS and CDR2 SASEGT. In DNA form, the CDR3 reads TGTGCCAGCAGACGAGTAGTGTCCGATACGCAGTATTTT. Protein product: CASRRVVSDTQYF.

Notes on this clone: A read error may produce the germline difference seen at one junction end. This chain joins TRBV6-5 and TRBJ2-7; TRBD1 agrees at 7 bases. This CDR3 is built from 15 residues. CDR1 and CDR2 from the germline V gene are MNHEY and SVGAGI. The CDR3 region has the DNA TGTGCCAGCAGTTACAGGGGGCGAGGGTCCTGCGAGCAGTACTTC. Amino acids: CASSYRGRGSCEQYF.